These 32 T cell receptor beta chains were all obtained from the same sample, sequenced in a study of immune characterization of retroperitoneal liposarcoma. TCRdb recomputed calls from the PCR reads with MiXCR, one row per CDR3 protein. Here the sample spans approximately 10,000 distinct CDR3 sequences, roughly a quarter being singletons. Sequencing input: tumor tissue. All receptors come from a male donor with retroperitoneal liposarcoma.

V gene TRBV6-1 combines with J gene TRBJ2-3; 9 bases are a match to TRBD2. Germline V gene sequence: CDR1 MNHNS, CDR2 SASEGT. V was pared by 5 bases and J by 3 bases, with 6 bases of the junction left unmatched. The CDR3 has 15 residues. The CDR3 DNA follows: TGTGCCAGCAGTCAGAGGACTAGCGTGACAGATACGCAGTATTTT. It yields the protein CASSQRTSVTDTQYF.

The chain recombines TRBV7-2 with TRBJ1-1, with unresolved D. The germline CDR1 and CDR2 sequences are SGHTA and FQGNSA. V lost 2 bases and J lost 4, with 2 bases in between. The CDR3 runs to 11 residues. CDR3 protein: CASSLFTEAFF. For the CDR3, the DNA is TGTGCCAGCAGCTTATTCACTGAAGCTTTCTTT.

This chain connects TRBV5-6 to TRBJ2-2; D not resolved. The germline gives CDR1 SGHDT, CDR2 YYEEEE. This CDR3 has 13 residues. V lost 2 bases and J 9 bases, leaving 11 bases between the germline ends. The CDR3 sequence is CASSLRPERELFF. CDR3 DNA sequence: TGTGCCAGCAGCTTAAGGCCGGAAAGGGAGCTGTTTTTT.

This clonotype was picked up many times. The chain uses TRBV7-8 and TRBJ2-1; 7 bases are a match to TRBD1. The V gene's germline CDR1 is SGHVS and CDR2 FQNEAQ. The CDR3 consists of 14 residues. The V and J ends lost 5 bases and 10 bases, in that order; junction bases with no gene match: 11. The CDR3 bases are TGTGCCAGCAGCGTCACAGGGGATTTCTACGAGCAGTTCTTC. It specifies CASSVTGDFYEQFF.

The CDR3: CASRSSTGPTGYTF. The CDR3 DNA is TGTGCCAGCCGATCCTCGACAGGCCCGACGGGCTACACCTTC. The V call is TRBV6-1, the J call TRBJ1-2; the D gene is possibly TRBD1 (6 bases). V lost 8 bases and J 8 bases, leaving 21 bases between the germline ends. From germline, CDR1 is MNHNS and CDR2 SASEGT. The CDR3 runs to 14 residues.

The chain recombines TRBV6-1 with TRBJ2-5, with TRBD2 identical over 9 bases. The J call may be incorrect, as the DNA end agrees better with TRBJ2-7. CDR3 size: 15 residues. Germline CDR1 reads MNHNS; CDR2 reads SASEGT. The CDR3 coding sequence is TGTGCCAGCAGTGACATAAGACTAGCGGTTTACGAGCAGTACTTC. Protein product: CASSDIRLAVYEQYF.

CDR3 region: CASSEGGRAYNEQFF. The CDR3, as DNA: TGTGCCAGCAGTGAGGGCGGGAGGGCCTACAATGAGCAGTTCTTC. This rearrangement joins TRBV6-1 to TRBJ2-1, with 9 bases that match TRBD2. The V gene's germline CDR1 is MNHNS and CDR2 SASEGT. The V gene end was trimmed by 3 bases and the J gene end by 2 bases; junction bases not matched to a gene: 2. This CDR3 is built from 15 residues.

The rearrangement uses TRBV6-1 and TRBJ2-3; TRBD2 matches at 14 bases. Per germline, CDR1 MNHNS and CDR2 SASEGT. This CDR3 contains 17 residues. Trimming cost V 8 bases and J 1 base; bases outside gene matches: 8. CDR3 DNA: TGTGCCAGCTCCCGACTAGCGGGGGGGGGGGGCACAGATACGCAGTATTTT. Protein product: CASSRLAGGGGTDTQYF.

CDR3 amino acids: CAISRRGGSDLYEQYF. The CDR3 DNA follows: TGTGCCATCAGTCGGCGGGGGGGGAGTGATCTCTATGAGCAGTACTTC. The chain uses TRBV10-3 and TRBJ2-4; 9 nucleotides align to TRBD2. Looked up from germline, CDR1 is ENHRY and CDR2 is SYGVKD. The ends lost 5 bases at V and 13 bases at J; junction bases unmatched: 18. The CDR3 has 16 residues.

As regards this clonotype: A much larger clone sits a single nucleotide away, making a read error possible. This sequence joins TRBV7-8 and TRBJ2-1; TRBD2 is a possible D gene (6 bases). The CDR3 extends over 14 amino acids. The V end was cut by 2 bases, the J end by 10 bases, with 15 bases between. From germline, CDR1 is SGHVS and CDR2 FQNEAQ. The CDR3 DNA is TGTGCCAGCAGCTTATCGGGACTCGCCTACGAGCAGTTCTTC. This gives the protein CASSLSGLAYEQFF.

By sample share, this clonotype is medium-sized. The rearrangement uses TRBV7-2 and TRBJ2-1; the match to TRBD2 covers 9 bases. The assigned J gene may be wrong: the sequence end matches TRBJ2-7 better. The length of the CDR3 is 14 residues. The germline V gene has CDR1 SGHTA and CDR2 FQGNSA. CDR3: CASSRTSDHNEQYF. The CDR3 coding sequence is TGTGCCAGCAGCCGGACTAGCGACCACAATGAGCAGTACTTC.

This clonotype was seen a few times. This rearrangement joins TRBV6-1 to TRBJ2-1, with TRBD1 as a possible D gene (6 bases). Germline V gene data show CDR1 as MNHNS and CDR2 as SASEGT. The CDR3 loop spans 14 amino acids. V lost 2 bases to trimming and J lost 10 bases, with 15 bases between them. The CDR3 sequence: CASSEYGTNYEQFF. As DNA, the CDR3 is TGTGCCAGCAGTGAATATGGGACAAACTACGAGCAGTTCTTC.

This sequence joins TRBV6-4 and TRBJ2-4; 11 bases fit TRBD1. The length of the CDR3 is 14 residues. The V gene's germline CDR1 is MRHNA and CDR2 SNTAGT. V was clipped by 3 bases and J by 6 bases; unmatched bases: 1. CDR3 residues: CASSEGTGGNIQYF. As DNA, the CDR3 is TGTGCCAGCAGTGAGGGGACAGGGGGAAACATTCAGTACTTC.

J is TRBJ2-3 and V is TRBV24-1; TRBD2 matches at 8 bases. Germline CDR1 and CDR2: KGHDR and SFDVKD. Losses at the gene ends were 7 bases for V and 2 bases for J; bases not matched to a gene: 10. There are 16 residues in the CDR3. CDR3 DNA sequence: TGTGCCACCAGCGAGACCGGGACTAGGGCCACAGATACGCAGTATTTT. This translates into CATSETGTRATDTQYF.

This clonotype qualifies as medium-sized. The CDR3 sequence is CASSLPRGTDTQYF. DNA for the CDR3: TGTGCCAGCAGCTTACCCAGGGGCACAGATACGCAGTATTTT. This chain joins TRBV7-6 and TRBJ2-3; TRBD1 might be the D (5 bases). CDR3 length equals 14 residues. V gave up 2 bases and J gave up 1 base, with 7 bases separating them. Germline V gives CDR1 SGHVS, CDR2 FNYEAQ.

The chain employs TRBV12-3 or TRBV12-4 and TRBJ2-2, with unresolved D. The CDR3 spans 13 residues. The ends were cut back, 3 bases at V and 8 bases at J, with 10 bases in the middle. In DNA, the CDR3 is TGTGCCAGCAGTTTTCCCGGATTTGGGGAGCTGTTTTTT. Translated, it gives CASSFPGFGELFF.

The chain uses TRBV6-2 or TRBV6-3 and TRBJ2-7; D possibly corresponds to TRBD2 (6 bases). Trimming cost V 8 bases and J 0 bases, with 11 bases left between them. Germline V gives CDR1 MNHEY, CDR2 SVGEGT. The CDR3 loop spans 13 amino acids. CDR3 residues: CASGDGSSYEQYF. The CDR3 DNA reads as TGTGCCAGCGGCGACGGGAGCTCCTACGAGCAGTACTTC.

This clonotype was seen only a few times. The rearrangement links TRBV10-2 to TRBJ1-1; no reliable D call. The germline gives CDR1 WSHSY, CDR2 SAAADI. Trimming cost V 3 bases and J 1 base, with 6 bases left between them. This CDR3 has 13 residues. DNA for the CDR3: TGCGCCAGCAGTGAAGTAGGGAACACTGAAGCTTTCTTT. Translating gives CASSEVGNTEAFF.

This clonotype qualifies as medium-sized (0.01 to 0.1%). The chain has TRBV7-2 and TRBJ2-7, with D perhaps TRBD1 (5 bases). Germline CDR1 is SGHTA and CDR2 is FQGNSA. CDR3 length: 14 residues. V gave up 3 bases and J gave up 4 bases, with 13 bases separating them. The CDR3: CASSLIGVPYEQYF. CDR3 nucleotides: TGTGCCAGCAGCTTGATAGGGGTACCGTACGAGCAGTACTTC.

The V gene is TRBV12-3 or TRBV12-4, the J gene TRBJ2-1; TRBD2 agrees at 7 bases. The end of the DNA is better explained by TRBJ2-7, so the J call may be wrong. This CDR3 region has 16 residues. The CDR3 is CASSFGGGSSYNEQYF. Written as DNA, the CDR3 is TGTGCCAGCAGTTTTGGGGGGGGAAGCTCCTACAATGAGCAGTACTTC.

By share of the sample, this clonotype is medium-sized. The J gene is TRBJ2-1, the V gene TRBV11-3; D remains unclear. V was shortened by 0 bases and J by 10 bases, with 22 bases between the two germline ends. The CDR3 totals 17 residues. CDR1 is SGHNT, CDR2 YENEEA, per germline. This chain's CDR3 is CASSLDLVADPQDEQFF. The CDR3 DNA is TGTGCCAGCAGCTTAGATCTTGTGGCCGACCCGCAGGACGAGCAGTTCTTC.

The chain has TRBV6-1 and TRBJ2-4; D might be TRBD2 (5 bases). Germline values: CDR1 MNHNS, CDR2 SASEGT. There are 12 residues in the CDR3. The V gene lost 5 bases and the J gene lost 13 bases, with 15 bases spanning the gap. The CDR3 coding sequence is TGTGCCAGCAGTAACACCCGAGCGGAGCAGTACTTC. This gives the protein CASSNTRAEQYF.

The chain has TRBV25-1 and TRBJ2-3; D is ambiguous. The J call may not be correct, given that the DNA end is closer to TRBJ2-5. Germline CDR1 reads MGHDK; CDR2 reads SYGVNS. The CDR3 has 14 amino acids. Written as DNA, the CDR3 is TGTGCCAGCAGTGATGCCAGCCGGGTAGAGACCCAGTACTTC. Its protein product is CASSDASRVETQYF.

The rearrangement joins TRBV27 to TRBJ2-4; TRBD2 might be the D (5 bases). This CDR3 region has 13 residues. Trimming removed 6 bases at V and 13 bases at J, with 19 bases between. Per the germline V gene, CDR1 is MNHEY and CDR2 is SMNVEV (reference sequence). CDR3 region: CASRDLTYNEQYF. CDR3 sequence (DNA): TGTGCCAGCAGGGACTTGACCTACAATGAGCAGTACTTC.

For this clonotype: One end of the junction is discordant with germline, which a read error may explain. This chain uses TRBV6-1 with TRBJ2-1, with TRBD2 identical over 10 bases. This CDR3 comprises 17 residues. Germline CDR1 is MNHNS and CDR2 is SASEGT. The CDR3 DNA sequence: TGTGCCAGCACAAGTTTTTATAGCGGGAGGCCGAACAATGGGCAGTTCTTC. It is translated as CASTSFYSGRPNNGQFF.

This clonotype has at least ten counts. The V gene is TRBV11-3, the J gene TRBJ2-5, with 7 bases identical to TRBD2. The V and J ends lost 1 base and 11 bases, in that order; junction bases with no gene match: 16. The CDR3 spans 16 residues. Germline V lookup: CDR1 SGHNT, CDR2 YENEEA. The CDR3, as DNA: TGTGCCAGCAGCTTAGCTTGGGGCGGGAGTCATGATGAGCAGTACTTC. This encodes CASSLAWGGSHDEQYF.

The table lists this clonotype with a few counts. The rearrangement uses TRBV28 and TRBJ1-4, with D unresolved. Trimming removed 6 bases at V and 6 bases at J, with 14 bases between. CDR3 length: 14 residues. CDR1 and CDR2 from the germline V gene are MDHEN and SYDVKM. The CDR3 is CASSLSGEHEKLFF. The CDR3 region has the DNA TGTGCCAGCAGCCTGTCAGGCGAGCATGAAAAACTGTTTTTT.

By its share, this clonotype is large. This chain links TRBV6-6 with TRBJ1-6, with a possible D match to TRBD1 (6 bases). Germline CDR1 MNHNY, CDR2 SVGAGI (reference sequence). Trimming shortened V by 0 bases and J by 3 bases, and 15 bases separated the two germline ends. The CDR3 runs 18 residues. The CDR3 loop reads CASSYSTAGALYNSPLHF. CDR3 in DNA: TGTGCCAGCAGTTACTCGACGGCAGGGGCCCTCTATAATTCACCCCTCCACTTT.

In DNA, the CDR3 is TGCGCCGCAGACACTCCGGGATCCGGCTATGGCTACACCTTC. It is translated as CAADTPGSGYGYTF. The gene calls are TRBV10-1 and TRBJ1-2, with D uncertain. V lost 11 bases and J lost 4, with 20 bases in between. The CDR3 is 14 amino acids. Germline V gene sequence: CDR1 WNHNN, CDR2 SYGVQD (reference sequence).

The sample holds many counts of this clonotype. The J gene is TRBJ2-3, the V gene TRBV6-1; TRBD1 agrees at 8 bases. The CDR3 covers 14 residues. Looked up from germline, CDR1 is MNHNS and CDR2 is SASEGT. J was trimmed by 1 base and V by 11 bases; bases with no gene match: 8. The CDR3 reads CAARTGMGTDTQYF. The CDR3, as DNA: TGTGCCGCGCGGACAGGGATGGGCACAGATACGCAGTATTTT.

The chain uses TRBV10-1 and TRBJ2-2; D ambiguous. The CDR3 runs to 13 residues. CDR1 is WNHNN and CDR2 is SYGVQD in the germline V gene (reference sequence). The V gene lost 5 bases and the J gene lost 1 base, with 5 bases spanning the gap. The CDR3 region has the DNA TGCGCCAGCAGTAACAGGAACACCGGGGAGCTGTTTTTT. Its protein is CASSNRNTGELFF.

The genes are TRBV27 and TRBJ2-1; 10 nucleotides agree with TRBD2. The germline V gene encodes CDR1 MNHEY and CDR2 SMNVEV (reference sequence). With 5 bases clipped from V and 7 bases from J, the junction kept 8 bases outside the gene matches. The CDR3 runs to 15 residues. This CDR3 is CASSQTSGALNEQFF. DNA for the CDR3: TGTGCCAGCAGTCAAACTAGCGGGGCTTTAAATGAGCAGTTCTTC.